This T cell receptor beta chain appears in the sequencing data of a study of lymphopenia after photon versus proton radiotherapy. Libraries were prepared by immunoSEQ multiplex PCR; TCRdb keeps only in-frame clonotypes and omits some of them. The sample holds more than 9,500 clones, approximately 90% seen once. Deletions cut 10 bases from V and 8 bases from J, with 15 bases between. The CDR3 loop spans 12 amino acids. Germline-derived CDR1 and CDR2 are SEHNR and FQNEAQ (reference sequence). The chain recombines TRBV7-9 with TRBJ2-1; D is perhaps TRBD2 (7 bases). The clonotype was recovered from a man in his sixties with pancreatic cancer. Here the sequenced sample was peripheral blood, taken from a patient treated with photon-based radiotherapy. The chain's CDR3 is CATRGGRDEQFF. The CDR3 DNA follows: TGTGCCACCCGAGGGGGGAGGGATGAGCAGTTCTTC.